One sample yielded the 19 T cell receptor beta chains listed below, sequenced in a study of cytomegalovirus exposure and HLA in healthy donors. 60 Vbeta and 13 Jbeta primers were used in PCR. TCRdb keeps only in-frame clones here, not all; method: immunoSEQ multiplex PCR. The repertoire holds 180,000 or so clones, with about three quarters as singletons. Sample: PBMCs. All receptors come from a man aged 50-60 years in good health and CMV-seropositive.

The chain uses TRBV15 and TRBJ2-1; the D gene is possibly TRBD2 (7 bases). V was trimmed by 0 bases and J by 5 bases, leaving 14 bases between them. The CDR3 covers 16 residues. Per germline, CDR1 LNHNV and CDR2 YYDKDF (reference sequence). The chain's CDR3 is CATSRDGAGDNNEQFF. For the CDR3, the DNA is TGTGCCACCAGCAGAGATGGGGCGGGGGACAACAATGAGCAGTTCTTC.

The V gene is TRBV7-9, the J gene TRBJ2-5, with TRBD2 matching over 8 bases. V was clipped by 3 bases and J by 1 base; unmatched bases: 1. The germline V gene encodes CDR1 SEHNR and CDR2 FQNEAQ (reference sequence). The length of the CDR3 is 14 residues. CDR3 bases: TGTGCCAGCAGCTTTGCGGGGGGCCAAGAGACCCAGTACTTC. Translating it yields CASSFAGGQETQYF.

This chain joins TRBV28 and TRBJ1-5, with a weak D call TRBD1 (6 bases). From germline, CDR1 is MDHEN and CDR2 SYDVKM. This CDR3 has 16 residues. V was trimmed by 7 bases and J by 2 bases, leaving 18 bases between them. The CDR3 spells CASTLVRAGGNQPQHF. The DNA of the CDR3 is TGTGCCAGCACTCTGGTCCGGGCAGGGGGCAATCAGCCCCAGCATTTT.

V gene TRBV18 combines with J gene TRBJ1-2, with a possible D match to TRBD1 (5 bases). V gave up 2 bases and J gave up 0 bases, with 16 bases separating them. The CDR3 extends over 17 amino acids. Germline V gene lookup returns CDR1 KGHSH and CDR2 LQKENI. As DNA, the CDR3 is TGTGCCAGCTCACCATATATGACAGCCTCATCTAACTATGGCTACACCTTC. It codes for CASSPYMTASSNYGYTF.

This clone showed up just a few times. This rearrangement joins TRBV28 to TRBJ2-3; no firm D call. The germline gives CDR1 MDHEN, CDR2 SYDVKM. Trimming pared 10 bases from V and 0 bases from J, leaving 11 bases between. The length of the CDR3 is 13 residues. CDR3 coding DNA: TGTGCCATCTCTTCGGGTAGCACAGATACGCAGTATTTT. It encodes CAISSGSTDTQYF.

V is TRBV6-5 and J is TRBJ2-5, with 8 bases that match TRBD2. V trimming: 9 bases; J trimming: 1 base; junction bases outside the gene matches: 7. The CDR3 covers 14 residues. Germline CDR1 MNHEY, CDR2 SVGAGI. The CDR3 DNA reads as TGTGCCAGTGCGTGGCGGGGGGCCCAAGAGACCCAGTACTTC. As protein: CASAWRGAQETQYF.

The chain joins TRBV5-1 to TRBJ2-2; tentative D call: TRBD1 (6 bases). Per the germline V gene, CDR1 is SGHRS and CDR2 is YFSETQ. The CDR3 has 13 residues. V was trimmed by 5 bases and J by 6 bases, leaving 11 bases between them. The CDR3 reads CASSTQGSGELFF. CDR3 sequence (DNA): TGCGCCAGCAGTACCCAGGGGTCCGGGGAGCTGTTTTTT.

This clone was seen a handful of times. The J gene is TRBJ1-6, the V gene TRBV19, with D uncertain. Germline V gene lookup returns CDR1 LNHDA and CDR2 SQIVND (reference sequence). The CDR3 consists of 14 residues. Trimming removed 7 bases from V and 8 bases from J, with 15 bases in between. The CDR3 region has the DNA TGTGCCAGTACCGTGGCAGGCCAGGATTCACCCCTCCACTTT. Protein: CASTVAGQDSPLHF.

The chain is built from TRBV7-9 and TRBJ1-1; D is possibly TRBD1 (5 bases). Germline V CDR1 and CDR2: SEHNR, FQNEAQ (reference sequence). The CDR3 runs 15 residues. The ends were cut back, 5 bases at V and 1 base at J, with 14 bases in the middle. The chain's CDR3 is CASSENSGWNTEAFF. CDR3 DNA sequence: TGTGCCAGCAGCGAGAACTCAGGGTGGAACACTGAAGCTTTCTTT.

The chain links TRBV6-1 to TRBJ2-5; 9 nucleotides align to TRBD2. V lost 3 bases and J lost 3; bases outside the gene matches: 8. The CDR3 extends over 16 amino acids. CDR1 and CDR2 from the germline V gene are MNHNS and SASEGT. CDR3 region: CASSELWLAGKETQYF. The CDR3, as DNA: TGTGCCAGCAGTGAGTTGTGGCTAGCGGGAAAAGAGACCCAGTACTTC.

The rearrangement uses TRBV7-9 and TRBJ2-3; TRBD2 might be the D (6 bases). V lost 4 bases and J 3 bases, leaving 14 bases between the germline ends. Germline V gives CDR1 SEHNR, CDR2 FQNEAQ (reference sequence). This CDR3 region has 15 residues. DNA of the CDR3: TGTGCCAGCAGCTCCGGGGGTGGGTGGACAGATACGCAGTATTTT. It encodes CASSSGGGWTDTQYF.

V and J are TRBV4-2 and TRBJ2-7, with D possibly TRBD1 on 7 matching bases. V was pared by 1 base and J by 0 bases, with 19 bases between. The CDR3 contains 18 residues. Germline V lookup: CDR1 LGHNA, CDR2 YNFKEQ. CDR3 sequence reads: CASSQAEGGTATSYEQYF. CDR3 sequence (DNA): TGTGCCAGCAGCCAAGCCGAAGGGGGGACAGCAACCTCCTACGAGCAGTACTTC.

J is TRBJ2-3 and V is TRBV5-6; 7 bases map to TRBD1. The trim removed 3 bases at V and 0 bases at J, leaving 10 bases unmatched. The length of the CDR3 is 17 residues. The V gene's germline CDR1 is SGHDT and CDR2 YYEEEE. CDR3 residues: CASSSEGAYSSTDTQYF. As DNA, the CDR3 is TGTGCCAGCAGCTCAGAGGGGGCCTACTCTAGCACAGATACGCAGTATTTT.

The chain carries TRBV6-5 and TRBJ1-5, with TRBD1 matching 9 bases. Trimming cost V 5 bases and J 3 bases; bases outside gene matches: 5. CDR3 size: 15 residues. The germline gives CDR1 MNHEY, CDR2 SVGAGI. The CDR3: CASSTDRGANQPQHF. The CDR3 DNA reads TGTGCCAGCAGTACGGACAGGGGTGCCAATCAGCCCCAGCATTTT.

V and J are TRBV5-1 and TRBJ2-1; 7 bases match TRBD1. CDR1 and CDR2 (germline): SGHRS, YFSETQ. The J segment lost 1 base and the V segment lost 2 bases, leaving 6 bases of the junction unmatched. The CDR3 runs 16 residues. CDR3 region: CASSLHPGQSYNEQFF. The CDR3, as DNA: TGCGCCAGCAGCTTACACCCGGGACAGTCCTACAATGAGCAGTTCTTC.

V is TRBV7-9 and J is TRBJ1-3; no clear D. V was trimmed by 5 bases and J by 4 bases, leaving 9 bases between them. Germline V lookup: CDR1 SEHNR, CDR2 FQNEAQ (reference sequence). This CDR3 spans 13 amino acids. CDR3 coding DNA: TGTGCCAGCAGCCCTGATACAGGAAACACCATATATTTT. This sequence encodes CASSPDTGNTIYF.

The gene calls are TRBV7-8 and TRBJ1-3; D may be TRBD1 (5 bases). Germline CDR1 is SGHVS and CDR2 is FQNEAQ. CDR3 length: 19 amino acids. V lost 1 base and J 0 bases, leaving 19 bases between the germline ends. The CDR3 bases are TGTGCCAGCAGCTTAGTAAACGTAGGGGCGGTGAGCTCTGGAAACACCATATATTTT. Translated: CASSLVNVGAVSSGNTIYF.

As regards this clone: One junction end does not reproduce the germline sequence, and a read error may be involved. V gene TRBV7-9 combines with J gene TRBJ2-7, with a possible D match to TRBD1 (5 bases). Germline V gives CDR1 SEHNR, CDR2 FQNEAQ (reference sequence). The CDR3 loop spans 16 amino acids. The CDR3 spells CSSSLGATHPSYEQYF. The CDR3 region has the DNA TGTTCCAGCAGCTTAGGGGCTACACATCCATCCTACGAGCAGTACTTC.

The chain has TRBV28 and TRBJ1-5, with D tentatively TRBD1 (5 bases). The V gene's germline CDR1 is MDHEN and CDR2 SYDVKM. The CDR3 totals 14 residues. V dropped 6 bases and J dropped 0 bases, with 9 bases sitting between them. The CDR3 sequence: CASRWTHSNQPQHF. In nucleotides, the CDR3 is TGTGCCAGCAGGTGGACACATAGCAATCAGCCCCAGCATTTT.